This T cell receptor (beta chain) stems from a study of response to subunit inactivated influenza vaccine. Overall study findings and caveats: Only a handful of new T cells, the authors suggested, are recruited with each seasonal influenza vaccination.

TCRdb reprocessed the RT-PCR reads with MiXCR, giving one entry per CDR3 protein. The sample carries 600,000 to 850,000 distinct CDR3 sequences, 11% to 15% recorded once. The CDR3 contains 15 residues. The V gene lost 0 bases and the J gene lost 1 base, with 8 bases spanning the gap. Germline V CDR1 and CDR2: LGHDT, YNNKEL (reference sequence). In regard to this clonotype: What it binds is unknown.

This specimen was PBMCs from blood, taken around 14 days before vaccination. This TCR was recovered from a man between 45 and 60 years old who received an inactivated influenza vaccine. The chain combines TRBV3-1 with TRBJ2-3, with D maybe TRBD2 (5 bases). This CDR3 reads CASSQDRGGTDTQYF. The CDR3 DNA is TGTGCCAGCAGCCAAGATCGGGGAGGCACAGATACGCAGTATTTT.